This T cell receptor (beta chain) emerged from a study of somatic mutations in cytotoxic T cells in rheumatoid arthritis. Study as a whole: In some cases, T-cell populations stained with V beta antibodies were flow-sorted at nearly 100% purity, and these included V beta1+ cells sequenced for TCRB. Regarding the study as a whole: Over 20% of CD8+ cells belonged to the largest CD8+ clone in about an eighth of the roughly 60 patients.

Remarks on this clone: No antigen is known for it.

Measured with immunoSEQ multiplex PCR; TCRdb has only the in-frame clones, and not every one. Of around 23,000 clones in the sample, approximately 73% were seen once. CDR3 length: 12 amino acids. Germline CDR1 is MNHEY and CDR2 is SVGAGI. Trimming pared 10 bases from V and 5 bases from J, leaving 14 bases between. V usage is TRBV6-5 and J usage is TRBJ1-1; weak D call: TRBD1 (5 bases). The sample consisted of CD8+ T cells sorted from blood. The sequence was obtained from a woman aged 18-35 years in good health. CDR3 amino acids: CATEGAGTEAFF. The DNA for the CDR3 is TGTGCCACCGAAGGGGCAGGTACTGAAGCTTTCTTT.